This entry lists 15 T cell receptor beta chains sequenced from one sample in a study of CD8 T cells in ankylosing spondylitis. General study results and limits: Apparently characteristic of ankylosing spondylitis blood was a TCR beta motif (roughly eight highly homologous variants).

TCRdb processed the 5' RACE reads anew with MiXCR; each CDR3 protein has one entry. This sample has fewer than 650,000 distinct CDR3 sequences, with roughly 13% found just once. These receptors have no identified antigens. The sequencing input was blood, either unsorted or a sorted T cell fraction (not recorded which). These receptors came from a male donor with ankylosing spondylitis.

The rearrangement joins TRBV5-1 to TRBJ1-1; a weak D match, TRBD1 (5 bases). Per germline, CDR1 SGHRS and CDR2 YFSETQ. The CDR3 contains 13 residues. The V and J ends lost 3 bases and 8 bases respectively, with 14 bases between them. The CDR3 DNA is TGCGCCAGCAGCTCGTCGGGGGTTGGAGAAGCTTTCTTT. Its protein product is CASSSSGVGEAFF. Using reference TRBV5-1 and TRBJ1-1 for the parts outside the CDR3, the full variable domain is KAGVTQTPRYLIKTRGQQVTLSCSPISGHRSVSWYQQTPGQGLQFLFEYFSETQRNKGNFPGRFSGRQFSNSRSEMNVSTLELGDSALYLCASSSSGVGEAFFGQGTRLTVV.

The chain employs TRBV12-5 and TRBJ2-1; D ambiguous. The ends were cut back, 2 bases at V and 4 bases at J, with 9 bases in the middle. Germline CDR1 LGHNT, CDR2 FRNRAP. The CDR3 extends over 14 amino acids. The CDR3 DNA follows: TGTGCTAGTGGTTTGTCTAGTCAATACAATGAGCAGTTCTTC. This codes for CASGLSSQYNEQFF.

This clonotype was counted a few times. The gene calls are TRBV5-4 and TRBJ2-3; D gene ambiguous. The CDR3 spans 15 residues. With 0 bases removed from V and 2 bases from J, the gap between germline ends came to 10 bases. The germline V gene has CDR1 SGHNT and CDR2 YYREEE (reference sequence). As DNA, the CDR3 is TGTGCCAGCAGCTTGGACAGTCCGATCACAGATACGCAGTATTTT. The encoded protein is CASSLDSPITDTQYF.

This clonotype was counted a few times. J is TRBJ1-2 and V is TRBV10-3, with D possibly TRBD1 on 5 matching bases. V lost 2 bases to trimming and J lost 8 bases, with 18 bases between them. Germline V gene lookup returns CDR1 ENHRY and CDR2 SYGVKD. The CDR3 sequence is 15 residues long. The CDR3 reads CAISELGPNQGGYTF. The CDR3, as DNA: TGTGCCATCAGTGAGCTAGGACCCAACCAGGGAGGCTACACCTTC.

This clonotype appeared once. The chain links TRBV5-5 to TRBJ2-5; weak D call: TRBD1 (6 bases). This CDR3 comprises 15 residues. Per the germline V gene, CDR1 is SGHKS and CDR2 is YYEKEE (reference sequence). Trimming cost V 0 bases and J 2 bases, with 11 bases left between them. CDR3 sequence: CASSLVQGWQETQYF. The CDR3 region has the DNA TGTGCCAGCAGCTTGGTCCAGGGGTGGCAAGAGACCCAGTACTTC.

In this sample, this clonotype turned up a few times. The chain joins TRBV11-2 to TRBJ2-7; D not certain. The germline gives CDR1 SGHAT, CDR2 FQNNGV. The CDR3 sequence is 14 residues long. V was clipped by 5 bases and J by 6 bases, with 17 bases between them. The CDR3: CASSRTSLDGEQYF. CDR3 DNA sequence: TGTGCCAGCAGCCGAACCTCTCTAGATGGCGAGCAGTACTTC.

This clonotype showed up just a few times. The chain is built from TRBV7-8 and TRBJ2-1, with D perhaps matching TRBD2 (5 bases). The CDR3 length is 13 residues. The germline CDR1 and CDR2 sequences are SGHVS and FQNEAQ. V shed 6 bases and J shed 8 bases, with 14 bases lying between them. In DNA, the CDR3 is TGTGCCAGCAGGACCACTAGGGCACATGAGCAGTTCTTC. This codes for CASRTTRAHEQFF.

The chain joins TRBV11-2 to TRBJ1-4; weak D call: TRBD1 (5 bases). The CDR3 is 14 residues long. Germline V CDR1 and CDR2: SGHAT, FQNNGV. Trimming stripped 5 bases from V and 8 bases from J, with 15 bases between. CDR3 in amino acids: CASSRGGGGEKLFF. Here the CDR3 DNA reads TGTGCCAGCAGCCGCGGAGGTGGGGGAGAAAAACTGTTTTTT.

Only a few counts were recorded for this clonotype. The chain couples TRBV7-9 to TRBJ2-3, with D possibly matching TRBD1 (5 bases). In germline, CDR1 is SEHNR, CDR2 FQNEAQ (reference sequence). The CDR3 totals 14 residues. V shed 5 bases and J shed 4 bases, with 13 bases lying between them. CDR3 protein: CASSAQDISDTQYF. CDR3 coding DNA: TGTGCCAGCAGCGCTCAGGACATATCAGATACGCAGTATTTT.

This clonotype was seen ten or more times. The chain couples TRBV30 to TRBJ2-5, with 8 nucleotides matching TRBD2. V lost 5 bases to trimming and J lost 1 base; unmatched junction nucleotides: 6. Germline CDR1 GTSNPN, CDR2 SVGIG (reference sequence). The CDR3 is made up of 14 amino acids. CDR3 DNA sequence: TGTGCCTGGTCGTTCGGGAGGGCCCAAGAGACCCAGTACTTC. This translates into CAWSFGRAQETQYF.

This chain uses TRBV30 with TRBJ2-1; 10 bases agree with TRBD2. The germline V gene encodes CDR1 GTSNPN and CDR2 SVGIG (reference sequence). The length of the CDR3 is 15 residues. V gave up 2 bases and J gave up 8 bases; unmatched junction bases: 9. The CDR3 spells CAWSPGVAGGHEQFF. Here the CDR3 DNA reads TGTGCCTGGAGTCCCGGTGTAGCGGGAGGCCATGAGCAGTTCTTC.

The rearrangement uses TRBV7-9 and TRBJ2-4; 7 positions agree with TRBD2. The CDR3 totals 15 residues. Germline V gene lookup returns CDR1 SEHNR and CDR2 FQNEAQ (reference sequence). V gave up 0 bases and J gave up 8 bases; unmatched junction bases: 7. CDR3 nucleotides: TGTGCCAGCAGCTTAGCGGGGGGGTCCTCCGACATTCAGTACTTC. Its protein is CASSLAGGSSDIQYF. Full variable domain (missing parts from reference TRBV7-9 and TRBJ2-4): DTGVSQNPRHKITKRGQNVTFRCDPISEHNRLYWYRQTLGQGPEFLTYFQNEAQLEKSRLLSDRFSAERPKGSFSTLEIQRTEQGDSAMYLCASSLAGGSSDIQYFGAGTRLSVL.

This clonotype was recorded at least ten times. The chain recombines TRBV16 with TRBJ2-7, with 8 bases fitting TRBD1. This CDR3 is built from 14 residues. The germline CDR1 and CDR2 sequences are KGHSY and FQNENV. J lost 6 bases, V lost 2 bases, and 6 bases had no gene match. DNA of the CDR3: TGTGCCAGCAGCCAAAGGACAGGGTATAGCGAGCAGTACGTC. Its protein is CASSQRTGYSEQYV.

This clonotype was detected only a few times. The chain combines TRBV20-1 with TRBJ2-1; 10 positions match TRBD2. Germline V gene data show CDR1 as DFQATT and CDR2 as SNEGSKA (reference sequence). The V and J ends lost 1 base and 9 bases, in that order; junction bases with no gene match: 3. The CDR3 consists of 13 residues. The CDR3: CSARGSGRSEQFF. In nucleotides, the CDR3 is TGCAGTGCTAGAGGTAGCGGGAGGTCTGAGCAGTTCTTC.

This clonotype was seen a handful of times. V is TRBV5-1 and J is TRBJ2-2, with TRBD2 matching 7 bases. Unmatched junction bases numbered 3, after V lost 2 bases and J lost 2 bases. CDR1 is SGHRS and CDR2 is YFSETQ in the germline V gene. CDR3 size: 15 residues. In nucleotides, the CDR3 is TGCGCCAGCAGCTTCGCTAGCGGTAACACCGGGGAGCTGTTTTTT. Amino acids: CASSFASGNTGELFF.